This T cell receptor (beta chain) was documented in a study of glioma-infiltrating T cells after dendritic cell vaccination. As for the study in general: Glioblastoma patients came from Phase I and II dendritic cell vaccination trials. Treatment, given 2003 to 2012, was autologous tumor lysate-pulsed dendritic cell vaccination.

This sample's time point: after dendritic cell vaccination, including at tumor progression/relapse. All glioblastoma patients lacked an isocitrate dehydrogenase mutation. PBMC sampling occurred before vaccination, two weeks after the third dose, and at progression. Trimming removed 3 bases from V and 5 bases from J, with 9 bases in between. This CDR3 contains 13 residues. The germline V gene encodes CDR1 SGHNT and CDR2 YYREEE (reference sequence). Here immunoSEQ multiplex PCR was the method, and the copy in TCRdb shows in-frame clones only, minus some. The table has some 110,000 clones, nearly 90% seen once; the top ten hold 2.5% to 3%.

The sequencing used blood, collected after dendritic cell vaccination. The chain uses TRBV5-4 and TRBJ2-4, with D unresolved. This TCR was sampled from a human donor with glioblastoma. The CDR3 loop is CASSSAAENIQYF. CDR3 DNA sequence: TGTGCCAGCAGCTCGGCGGCAGAAAACATTCAGTACTTC.